The next 8 T cell receptor beta chains were all read from a single sample in a study of T cell repertoires and HLA-DP antigens. These TCRs are of unknown antigen specificity. Produced via immunoSEQ multiplex PCR; TCRdb's table is partial and in-frame only. The table has about 73,000 clones, around 80% seen once. The sample taken for sequencing was CD4+ T cells from PBMCs. All receptors come from a man in his fifties or sixties in good health and CMV-seronegative.

The V call is TRBV19, the J call TRBJ1-3, with D uncertain. The germline CDR1 and CDR2 sequences are LNHDA and SQIVND (reference sequence). The CDR3 is made up of 14 amino acids. The V gene lost 4 bases and the J gene lost 0 bases, with 7 bases spanning the gap. CDR3 loop: CASSTAFSGNTIYF. CDR3 in DNA: TGTGCCAGTAGTACGGCCTTCTCTGGAAACACCATATATTTT.

The genes are TRBV7-2 and TRBJ1-3, with D possibly being TRBD1 (5 bases). CDR1 and CDR2 (germline): SGHTA, FQGNSA. Trimming left V 5 bases short and J 4 bases short, with 9 bases between. The CDR3 sequence is 13 residues long. Here the CDR3 reads CASSITGGNTIYF. In nucleotides, the CDR3 is TGTGCCAGCAGCATCACAGGCGGAAACACCATATATTTT.

V and J are TRBV6-5 and TRBJ2-3; D is undetermined. Germline CDR1 reads MNHEY; CDR2 reads SVGAGI. The CDR3 runs to 14 residues. Trimming took 3 bases from V and 2 from J, leaving 9 bases between them. The CDR3: CASSYIADTDTQYF. CDR3 bases: TGTGCCAGCAGTTATATAGCAGACACAGATACGCAGTATTTT.

The J gene is TRBJ2-1, the V gene TRBV7-3; 9 nucleotides align to TRBD2. Germline CDR1 SGHTA, CDR2 FQGTGA. The CDR3 is 15 amino acids. Unmatched junction bases numbered 16, after V lost 4 bases and J lost 15 bases. In nucleotides, the CDR3 is TGTGCCAGCAGCTGGGGGCTGGCGGGAGGGGATATTTTGTTCTTC. Residues: CASSWGLAGGDILFF. Complete variable domain (other parts from reference TRBV7-3 and TRBJ2-1): GAGVSQTPSNKVTEKGKYVELRCDPISGHTALYWYRQSLGQGPEFLIYFQGTGAADDSGLPNDRFFAVRPEGSVSTLKIQRTERGDSAVYLCASSWGLAGGDILFFGPGTRLTVL.

This clone was observed a single time. The V gene is TRBV5-8, the J gene TRBJ1-5, with 7 bases fitting TRBD1. With 3 bases clipped from V and 4 bases from J, the junction kept 7 bases outside the gene matches. The V gene's germline CDR1 is SGHTS and CDR2 YDEGEE. The CDR3 is 15 amino acids. The CDR3 protein is CASSYGTELNQPQHF. The CDR3, as DNA: TGTGCCAGCAGCTACGGGACAGAACTAAATCAGCCCCAGCATTTT.

This clone was observed once. CDR3 sequence (DNA): TGTGCCAGCAGCCGGTACCAAGAGACCCAGTACTTC. Its translation: CASSRYQETQYF. V gene TRBV7-2 combines with J gene TRBJ2-5; the D is unclear. V was cut by 5 bases and J by 0 bases, with 4 bases left in between. Germline CDR1 reads SGHTA; CDR2 reads FQGNSA. The CDR3 is made up of 12 amino acids.

This clone was seen only a few times. This chain connects TRBV5-4 to TRBJ1-6, with a tentative D call TRBD1 (5 bases). Germline V lookup: CDR1 SGHNT, CDR2 YYREEE (reference sequence). Trimming took off 4 bases at V and 11 bases at J, with 19 bases between the two ends. The CDR3 has 15 amino acids. The CDR3 region has the DNA TGTGCCAGCAGCCCAAGGACGGGGACTAGGGCACCCCTCCACTTT. This sequence encodes CASSPRTGTRAPLHF.

The V call is TRBV7-6, the J call TRBJ2-3, with TRBD2 matching 8 bases. Trimming took 5 bases from V and 6 from J; bases not matched to a gene: 13. Germline values: CDR1 SGHVS, CDR2 FNYEAQ. This CDR3 contains 16 residues. DNA for the CDR3: TGTGCCAGCAGCCGTCTTAGGGCCGGACTAGCTGATACGCAGTATTTT. It codes for CASSRLRAGLADTQYF.